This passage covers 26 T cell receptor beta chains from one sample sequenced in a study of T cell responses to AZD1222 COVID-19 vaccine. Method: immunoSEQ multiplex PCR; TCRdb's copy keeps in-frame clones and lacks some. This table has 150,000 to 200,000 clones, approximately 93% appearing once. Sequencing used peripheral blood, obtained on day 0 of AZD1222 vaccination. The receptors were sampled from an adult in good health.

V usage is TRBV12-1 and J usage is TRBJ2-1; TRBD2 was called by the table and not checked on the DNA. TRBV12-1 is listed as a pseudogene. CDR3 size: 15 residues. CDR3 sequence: CASTQSPTRNDEQFF. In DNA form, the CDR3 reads TGTGCCAGCACCCAATCCCCGACTAGGAATGATGAGCAGTTCTTC.

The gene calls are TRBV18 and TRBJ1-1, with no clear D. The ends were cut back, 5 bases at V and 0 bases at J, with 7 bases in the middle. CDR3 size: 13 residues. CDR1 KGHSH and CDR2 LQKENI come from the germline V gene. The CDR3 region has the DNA TGTGCCAGCTCAGAGCAAGTGAACACTGAAGCTTTCTTT. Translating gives CASSEQVNTEAFF.

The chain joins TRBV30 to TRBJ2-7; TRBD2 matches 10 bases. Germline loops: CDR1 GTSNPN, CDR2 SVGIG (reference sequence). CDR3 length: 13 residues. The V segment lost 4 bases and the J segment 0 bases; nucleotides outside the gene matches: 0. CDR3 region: CAWTSGSSYEQYF. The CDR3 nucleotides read TGTGCCTGGACTAGCGGGAGCTCCTACGAGCAGTACTTC.

This chain's CDR3 is CATRERSNEKLFF. As DNA, the CDR3 is TGTGCCACCCGAGAGAGATCTAATGAAAAACTGTTTTTT. V is TRBV18 and J is TRBJ1-4; D not resolved. Germline V gives CDR1 KGHSH, CDR2 LQKENI. The CDR3 is 13 residues long. The germline V and J ends were trimmed by 10 bases and 3 bases, with 12 bases remaining between them.

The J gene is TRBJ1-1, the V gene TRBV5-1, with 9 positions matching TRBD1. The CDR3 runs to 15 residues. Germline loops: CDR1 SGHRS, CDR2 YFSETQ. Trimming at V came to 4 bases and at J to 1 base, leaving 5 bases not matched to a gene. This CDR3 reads CASSPDRGRNTEAFF. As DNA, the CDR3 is TGCGCCAGCAGCCCGGACAGGGGTCGGAACACTGAAGCTTTCTTT.

The CDR3 sequence is CASSLRTGQGDEKLFF. The CDR3 DNA is TGTGCCAGCAGCTTAAGGACGGGACAGGGAGATGAAAAACTGTTTTTT. The rearrangement joins TRBV11-2 to TRBJ1-4; 9 bases line up with TRBD1. The ends lost 2 bases at V and 6 bases at J; junction bases unmatched: 7. The CDR3 sequence is 16 residues long. CDR1 is SGHAT, CDR2 FQNNGV, per germline.

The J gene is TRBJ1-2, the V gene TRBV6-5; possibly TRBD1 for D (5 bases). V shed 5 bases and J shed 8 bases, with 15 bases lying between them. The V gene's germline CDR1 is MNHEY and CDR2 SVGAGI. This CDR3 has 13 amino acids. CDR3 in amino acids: CASSTQPGEGYTF. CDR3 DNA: TGTGCCAGCAGTACTCAGCCGGGGGAAGGCTACACCTTC.

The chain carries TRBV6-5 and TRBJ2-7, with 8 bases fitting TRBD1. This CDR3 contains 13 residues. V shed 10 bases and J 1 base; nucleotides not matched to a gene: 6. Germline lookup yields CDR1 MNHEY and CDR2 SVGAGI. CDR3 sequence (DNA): TGTGCCACCCGGACAGGGATTTCCTACGAGCAGTACTTC. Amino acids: CATRTGISYEQYF.

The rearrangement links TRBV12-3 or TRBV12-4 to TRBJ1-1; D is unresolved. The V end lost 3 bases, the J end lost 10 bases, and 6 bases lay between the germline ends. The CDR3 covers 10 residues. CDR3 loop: CASSFGVAFF. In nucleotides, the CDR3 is TGTGCCAGCAGTTTTGGGGTAGCTTTCTTT.

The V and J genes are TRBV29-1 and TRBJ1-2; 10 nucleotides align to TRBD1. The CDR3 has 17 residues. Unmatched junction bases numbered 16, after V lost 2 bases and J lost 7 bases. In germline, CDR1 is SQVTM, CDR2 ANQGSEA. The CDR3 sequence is CSVEQFLGQGVTSGYTF. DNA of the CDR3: TGCAGCGTTGAACAGTTCCTAGGACAGGGGGTTACGAGTGGCTACACCTTC.

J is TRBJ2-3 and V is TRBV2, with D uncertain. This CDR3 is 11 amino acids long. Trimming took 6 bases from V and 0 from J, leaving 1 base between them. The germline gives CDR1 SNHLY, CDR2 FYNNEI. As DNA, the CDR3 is TGTGCCAGCAGGAGCACAGATACGCAGTATTTT. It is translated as CASRSTDTQYF.

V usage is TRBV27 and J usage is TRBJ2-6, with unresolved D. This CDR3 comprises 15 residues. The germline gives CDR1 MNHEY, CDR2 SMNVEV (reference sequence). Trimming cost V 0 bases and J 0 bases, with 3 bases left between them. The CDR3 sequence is CASSLSGSGANVLTF. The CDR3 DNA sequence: TGTGCCAGCAGTTTATCTGGCTCTGGGGCCAACGTCCTGACTTTC.

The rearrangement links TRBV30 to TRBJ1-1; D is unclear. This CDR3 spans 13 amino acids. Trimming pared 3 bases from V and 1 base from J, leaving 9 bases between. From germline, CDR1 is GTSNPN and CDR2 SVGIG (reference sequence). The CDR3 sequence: CAWSPRWNTEAFF. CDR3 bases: TGTGCCTGGAGCCCCAGATGGAACACTGAAGCTTTCTTT.

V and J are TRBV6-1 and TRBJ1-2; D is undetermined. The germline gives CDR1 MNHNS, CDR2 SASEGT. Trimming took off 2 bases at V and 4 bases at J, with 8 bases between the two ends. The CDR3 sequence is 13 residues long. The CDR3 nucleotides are TGTGCCAGCAGTGAAACGACCCGCTATGGCTACACCTTC. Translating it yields CASSETTRYGYTF.

CDR3 DNA sequence: TGCGCCAGCAGCTTAGGTTTTCGAACGAACACCGGGGAGCTGTTTTTT. Its protein product is CASSLGFRTNTGELFF. The J gene is TRBJ2-2, the V gene TRBV5-1, with D hard to call. V gave up 2 bases and J gave up 0 bases, with 11 bases separating them. The CDR3 is 16 residues long. Germline loops: CDR1 SGHRS, CDR2 YFSETQ.

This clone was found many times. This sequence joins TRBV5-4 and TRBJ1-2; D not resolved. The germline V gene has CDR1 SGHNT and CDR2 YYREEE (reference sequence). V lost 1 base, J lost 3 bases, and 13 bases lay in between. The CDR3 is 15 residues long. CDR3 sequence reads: CASSLSSVADYGYTF. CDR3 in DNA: TGTGCCAGCAGCTTGTCATCGGTAGCTGACTATGGCTACACCTTC.

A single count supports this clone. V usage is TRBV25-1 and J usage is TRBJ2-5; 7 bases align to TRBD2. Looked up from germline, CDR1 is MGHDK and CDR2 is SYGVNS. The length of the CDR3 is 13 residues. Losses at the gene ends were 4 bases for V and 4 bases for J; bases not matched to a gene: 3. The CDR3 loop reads CASSAGGIETQYF. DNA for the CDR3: TGTGCCAGCAGTGCGGGAGGCATAGAGACCCAGTACTTC.

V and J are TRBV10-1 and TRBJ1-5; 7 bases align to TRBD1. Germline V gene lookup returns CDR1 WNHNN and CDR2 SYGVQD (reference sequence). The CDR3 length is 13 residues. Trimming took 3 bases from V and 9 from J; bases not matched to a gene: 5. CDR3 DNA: TGCGCCAGCAGTGATGACAGGGCCCGGCCCCAGCATTTT. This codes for CASSDDRARPQHF.

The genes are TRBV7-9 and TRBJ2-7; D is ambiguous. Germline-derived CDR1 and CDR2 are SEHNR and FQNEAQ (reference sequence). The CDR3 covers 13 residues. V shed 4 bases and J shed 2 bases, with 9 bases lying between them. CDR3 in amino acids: CASSSRAPYEQYF. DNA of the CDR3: TGTGCCAGCAGCTCAAGGGCTCCCTACGAGCAGTACTTC.

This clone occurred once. CDR3 sequence (DNA): TGCGCCAGCAGCTTGGGTCCGGCAGGGTCTCCTTACGAGCAGTACTTC. Residues: CASSLGPAGSPYEQYF. V gene TRBV5-1 combines with J gene TRBJ2-7; D may be TRBD1 (5 bases). The V gene's germline CDR1 is SGHRS and CDR2 YFSETQ. This CDR3 has 16 residues. V was shortened by 0 bases and J by 4 bases, with 17 bases between the two germline ends. Filled out from reference TRBV5-1 and TRBJ2-7, the complete variable domain reads KAGVTQTPRYLIKTRGQQVTLSCSPISGHRSVSWYQQTPGQGLQFLFEYFSETQRNKGNFPGRFSGRQFSNSRSEMNVSTLELGDSALYLCASSLGPAGSPYEQYFGPGTRLTVT.

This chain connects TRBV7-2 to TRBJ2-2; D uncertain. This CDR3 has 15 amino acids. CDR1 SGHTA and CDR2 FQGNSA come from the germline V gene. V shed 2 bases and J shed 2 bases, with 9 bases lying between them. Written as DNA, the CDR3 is TGTGCCAGCAGCTTACAATCCCCTAACACCGGGGAGCTGTTTTTT. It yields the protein CASSLQSPNTGELFF.

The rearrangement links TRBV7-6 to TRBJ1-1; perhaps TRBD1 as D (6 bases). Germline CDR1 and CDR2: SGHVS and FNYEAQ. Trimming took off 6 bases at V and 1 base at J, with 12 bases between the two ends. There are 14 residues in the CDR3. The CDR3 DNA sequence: TGTGCCAGCAGGGTCGGACAGCAGAACACTGAAGCTTTCTTT. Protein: CASRVGQQNTEAFF.

The CDR3 region has the DNA TGTGCCCCCCCGGCAAACTCTGGAAACACCATATATTTT. Amino acids: CAPPANSGNTIYF. The chain couples TRBV5-3 to TRBJ1-3; no clear D. TRBV5-3 is given ORF status, its function remaining uncertain. Trimming shortened V by 10 bases and J by 0 bases, and 11 bases separated the two germline ends. The CDR3 extends over 13 amino acids.

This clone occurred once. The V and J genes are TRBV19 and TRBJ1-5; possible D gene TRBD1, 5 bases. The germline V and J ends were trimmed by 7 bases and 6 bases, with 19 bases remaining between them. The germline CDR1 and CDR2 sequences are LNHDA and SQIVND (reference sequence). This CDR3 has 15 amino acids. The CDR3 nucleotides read TGTGCCAGTATGGAAGGGGTGGGGACCTTTCAGCCCCAGCATTTT. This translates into CASMEGVGTFQPQHF.

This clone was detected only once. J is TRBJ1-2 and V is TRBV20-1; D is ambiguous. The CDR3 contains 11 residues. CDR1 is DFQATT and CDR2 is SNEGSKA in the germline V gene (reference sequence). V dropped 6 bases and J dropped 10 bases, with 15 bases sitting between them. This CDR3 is CSATGLLTYTF. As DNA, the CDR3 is TGCAGTGCCACCGGCCTCTTGACCTACACCTTC.

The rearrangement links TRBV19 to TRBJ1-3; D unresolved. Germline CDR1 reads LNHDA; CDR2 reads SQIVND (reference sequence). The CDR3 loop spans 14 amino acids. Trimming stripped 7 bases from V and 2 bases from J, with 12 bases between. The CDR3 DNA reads TGTGCCAGTAAGAGACTGGCAACTGGAAACACCATATATTTT. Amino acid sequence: CASKRLATGNTIYF.